Detailed here is one T cell receptor (beta chain). As yet, its antigen is unknown. These data belong to a study of T cell responses to AZD1222 COVID-19 vaccine. The study's findings and limits: It should be noted that donors were predominantly white British and more often female, and clonal diversity was possibly underestimated. Variant regions that are unmutated are reportedly the target of nearly half of spike-specific TCRs. Vaccine-associated CD4 TCRs ranged over spike, dominating at 160-218 and 743-854. Repertoires were obtained solely post-peak T cell response.

Germline loops: CDR1 KGHSH, CDR2 LQKENI. The length of the CDR3 is 15 residues. Deletions cut 1 base from V and 1 base from J, with 10 bases between. Some clones are missing from TCRdb's copy, which holds only in-frame ones; the method was immunoSEQ multiplex PCR. The repertoire holds over 130,000 clones, with more than 80% as singletons. The chain couples TRBV18 to TRBJ1-1; TRBD1 might be the D (6 bases). The sample consisted of peripheral blood, taken 28 days after the second dose of the MenACWY control vaccine. The sequence was collected from an adult who received the MenACWY meningococcal vaccine as a control. The CDR3 protein is CASSPRETGNTEAFF. DNA of the CDR3: TGTGCCAGCTCACCACGAGAGACAGGGAACACTGAAGCTTTCTTT. The full variable domain, its missing parts supplied by reference TRBV18 and TRBJ1-1, is NAGVMQNPRHLVRRRGQEARLRCSPMKGHSHVYWYRQLPEEGLKFMVYLQKENIIDESGMPKERFSAEFPKEGPSILRIQQVVRGDSAAYFCASSPRETGNTEAFFGQGTRLTVV.